This TCR beta chain comes out of a study of control samples from healthy donors and cancer patients. The germline gives CDR1 MGHDK, CDR2 SYGVNS. The CDR3 length is 15 residues. V lost 3 bases, J lost 5 bases, and 14 bases lay in between. Produced via immunoSEQ multiplex PCR; TCRdb's table is partial and in-frame only. Among roughly 92,000 clones listed, 85% to 90% were seen once. V gene TRBV25-1 combines with J gene TRBJ1-3; weak D call: TRBD1 (5 bases). The specimen was blood. This TCR was recovered from a woman aged 60-75 years in good health. The CDR3 sequence: CASSDPREVRNTIYF. For the CDR3, the DNA is TGTGCCAGCAGTGACCCCAGGGAGGTTAGAAACACCATATATTTT.